This T cell receptor (beta chain) was observed in a study of metastatic and nonmetastatic thyroid tumors. About the study: Both malignant and benign thyroid patients supplied peripheral blood and tumor or nodule tissue samples, across which the repertoires of these patients were then compared. Notes on the study in general: When malignant thyroid tumors were compared with benign nodules, TCR beta diversity was reportedly significantly higher in the malignant tumors. This held in both blood and tumor samples.

Ahead of thyroid surgery, no patient had received treatment of any kind. At least ten counts were recorded for this clone. Its antigen is still unknown. The CDR3 contains 14 residues. The germline CDR1 and CDR2 sequences are LGHNT and FRNRAP. V shed 6 bases, J shed 0 bases, and the junction held 4 bases outside the gene matches. TCRdb reanalyzed the PCR reads with MiXCR. This repertoire shows roughly 89,000 clones, around 12% found once; its top ten account for about 10%. Sequencing was done on a sample of tumor tissue. J is TRBJ1-1 and V is TRBV12-5, with 7 bases matching TRBD1. This clonotype was obtained from a female donor with papillary thyroid cancer or a benign thyroid nodule (not recorded which). Some clones in this sample may be carry-over from other donors' samples. CDR3 sequence: CASGEGQLNTEAFF. The CDR3 bases are TGTGCTAGTGGCGAGGGACAGTTGAACACTGAAGCTTTCTTT.